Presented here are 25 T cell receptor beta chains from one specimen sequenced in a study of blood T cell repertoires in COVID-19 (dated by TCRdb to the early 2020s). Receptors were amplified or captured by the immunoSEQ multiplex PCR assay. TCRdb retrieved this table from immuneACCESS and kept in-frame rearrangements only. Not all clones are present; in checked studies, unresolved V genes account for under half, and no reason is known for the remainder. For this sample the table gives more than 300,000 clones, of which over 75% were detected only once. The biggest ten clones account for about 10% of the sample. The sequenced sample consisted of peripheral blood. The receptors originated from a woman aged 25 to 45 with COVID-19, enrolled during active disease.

The CDR3 region is CASSYSGLADTDTQYF. The CDR3 nucleotides read TGTGCCAGCAGTTACTCGGGACTAGCGGACACAGATACGCAGTATTTT. The chain joins TRBV6-5 to TRBJ2-3; 11 nucleotides line up with TRBD2. This CDR3 is built from 16 residues. The germline V gene encodes CDR1 MNHEY and CDR2 SVGAGI. Trimming at V came to 0 bases and at J to 2 bases, leaving 1 base not matched to a gene.

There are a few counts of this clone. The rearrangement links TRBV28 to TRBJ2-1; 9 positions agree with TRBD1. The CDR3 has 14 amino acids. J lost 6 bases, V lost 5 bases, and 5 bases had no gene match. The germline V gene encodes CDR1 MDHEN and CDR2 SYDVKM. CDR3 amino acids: CASSVLQGANEQFF. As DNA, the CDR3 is TGTGCCAGCAGTGTCCTACAGGGGGCCAATGAGCAGTTCTTC.

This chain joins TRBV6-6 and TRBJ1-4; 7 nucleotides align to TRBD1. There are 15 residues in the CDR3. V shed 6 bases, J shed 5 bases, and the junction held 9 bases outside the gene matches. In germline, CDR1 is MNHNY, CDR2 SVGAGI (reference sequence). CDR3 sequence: CASRPRTGENEKLFF. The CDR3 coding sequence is TGTGCCAGCAGGCCTCGAACAGGGGAAAATGAAAAACTGTTTTTT.

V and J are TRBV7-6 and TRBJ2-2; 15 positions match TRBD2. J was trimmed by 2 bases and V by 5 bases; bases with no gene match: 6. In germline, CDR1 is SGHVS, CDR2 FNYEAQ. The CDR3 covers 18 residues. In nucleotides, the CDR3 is TGTGCCAGCAGCCACGGACTAGCGGGAGGGACTAACACCGGGGAGCTGTTTTTT. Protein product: CASSHGLAGGTNTGELFF.

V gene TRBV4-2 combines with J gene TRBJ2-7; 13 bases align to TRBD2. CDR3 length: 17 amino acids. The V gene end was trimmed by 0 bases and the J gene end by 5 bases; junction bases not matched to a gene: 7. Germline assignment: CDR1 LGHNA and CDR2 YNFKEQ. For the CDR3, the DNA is TGTGCCAGCAGCCAAGAACTAGCGGGAGGGCTTCCACACGAGCAGTACTTC. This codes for CASSQELAGGLPHEQYF.

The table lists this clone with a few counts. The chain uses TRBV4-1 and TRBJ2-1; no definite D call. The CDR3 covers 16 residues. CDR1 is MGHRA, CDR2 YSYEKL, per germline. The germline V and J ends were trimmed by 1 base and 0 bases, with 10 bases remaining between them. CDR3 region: CASSQVLSSSYNEQFF. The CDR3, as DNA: TGCGCCAGCAGCCAAGTCCTTTCGAGCTCCTACAATGAGCAGTTCTTC.

The CDR3 loop is CAPHPLTGGMDQPQHF. CDR3 nucleotide sequence: TGTGCCCCTCATCCGCTGACAGGGGGCATGGATCAGCCCCAGCATTTT. This rearrangement joins TRBV30 to TRBJ1-5; TRBD1 matches at 10 bases. Per the germline V gene, CDR1 is GTSNPN and CDR2 is SVGIG (reference sequence). Germline trimming cut 8 bases from V and 5 bases from J; bases unmatched to any gene: 15. The CDR3 is 16 amino acids.

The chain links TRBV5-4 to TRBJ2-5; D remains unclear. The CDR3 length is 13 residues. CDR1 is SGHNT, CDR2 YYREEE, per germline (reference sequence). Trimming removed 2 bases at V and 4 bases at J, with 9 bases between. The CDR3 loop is CASSFLERETQYF. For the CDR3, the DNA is TGTGCCAGCAGCTTTTTAGAGAGAGAGACCCAGTACTTC. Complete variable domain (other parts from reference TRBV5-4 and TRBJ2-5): ETGVTQSPTHLIKTRGQQVTLRCSSQSGHNTVSWYQQALGQGPQFIFQYYREEENGRGNFPPRFSGLQFPNYSSELNVNALELDDSALYLCASSFLERETQYFGPGTRLLVL.

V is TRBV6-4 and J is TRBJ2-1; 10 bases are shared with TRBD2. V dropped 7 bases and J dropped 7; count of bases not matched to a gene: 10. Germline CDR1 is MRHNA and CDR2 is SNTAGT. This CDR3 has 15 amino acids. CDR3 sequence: CASKSEASGGNEQFF. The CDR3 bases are TGTGCCAGCAAATCCGAGGCTAGCGGGGGAAATGAGCAGTTCTTC.

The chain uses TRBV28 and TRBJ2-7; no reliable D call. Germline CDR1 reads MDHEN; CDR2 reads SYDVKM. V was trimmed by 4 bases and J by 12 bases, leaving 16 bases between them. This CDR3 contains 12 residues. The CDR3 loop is CASSSVPLRPYF. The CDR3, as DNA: TGTGCCAGCAGTTCCGTTCCCCTACGCCCGTACTTC.

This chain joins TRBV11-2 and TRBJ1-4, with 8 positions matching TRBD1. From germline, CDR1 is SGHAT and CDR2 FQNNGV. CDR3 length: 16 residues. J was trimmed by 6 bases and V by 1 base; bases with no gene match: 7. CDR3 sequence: CASSLGQGAIDEKLFF. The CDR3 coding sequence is TGTGCCAGCAGCTTAGGGCAGGGGGCTATTGATGAAAAACTGTTTTTT.

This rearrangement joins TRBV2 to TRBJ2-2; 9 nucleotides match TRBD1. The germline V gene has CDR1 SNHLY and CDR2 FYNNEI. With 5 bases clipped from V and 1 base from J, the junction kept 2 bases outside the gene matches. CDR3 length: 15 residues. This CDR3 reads CASSYRGLNTGELFF. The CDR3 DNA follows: TGTGCCAGCAGTTACAGGGGGCTGAACACCGGGGAGCTGTTTTTT.

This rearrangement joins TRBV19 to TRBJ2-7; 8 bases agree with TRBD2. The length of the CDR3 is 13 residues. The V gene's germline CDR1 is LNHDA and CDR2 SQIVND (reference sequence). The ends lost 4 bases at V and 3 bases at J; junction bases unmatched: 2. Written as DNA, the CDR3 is TGTGCCAGTAGTACCCTAGCGGGCTACGAGCAGTACTTC. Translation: CASSTLAGYEQYF.

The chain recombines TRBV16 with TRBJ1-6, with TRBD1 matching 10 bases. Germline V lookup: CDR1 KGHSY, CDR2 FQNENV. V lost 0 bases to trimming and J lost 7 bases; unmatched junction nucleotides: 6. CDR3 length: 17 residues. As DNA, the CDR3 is TGTGCCAGCAGCCAATCCGGGACAGGGGACCCAAATTCACCCCTCCACTTT. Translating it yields CASSQSGTGDPNSPLHF.

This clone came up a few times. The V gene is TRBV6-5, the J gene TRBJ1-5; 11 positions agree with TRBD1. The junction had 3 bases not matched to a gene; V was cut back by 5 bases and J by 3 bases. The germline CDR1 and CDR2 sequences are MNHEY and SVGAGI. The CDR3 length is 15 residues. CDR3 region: CASSPDRGLNQPQHF. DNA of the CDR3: TGTGCCAGCAGTCCGGACAGGGGGCTCAATCAGCCCCAGCATTTT.

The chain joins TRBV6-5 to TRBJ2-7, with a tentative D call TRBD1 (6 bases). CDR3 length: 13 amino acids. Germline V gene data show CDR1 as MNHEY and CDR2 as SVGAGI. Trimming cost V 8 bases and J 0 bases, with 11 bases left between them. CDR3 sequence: CASQGQPSYEQYF. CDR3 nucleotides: TGTGCCAGCCAGGGACAACCCTCCTACGAGCAGTACTTC.

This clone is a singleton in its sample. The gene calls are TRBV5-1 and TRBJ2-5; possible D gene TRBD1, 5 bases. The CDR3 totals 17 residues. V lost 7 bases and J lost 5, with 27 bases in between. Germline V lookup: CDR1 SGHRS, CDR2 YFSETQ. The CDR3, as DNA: TGCGCCAGCTCATCCCCTAGTGGGGCGGTTAAGGTGGAGACCCAGTACTTC. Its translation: CASSSPSGAVKVETQYF.

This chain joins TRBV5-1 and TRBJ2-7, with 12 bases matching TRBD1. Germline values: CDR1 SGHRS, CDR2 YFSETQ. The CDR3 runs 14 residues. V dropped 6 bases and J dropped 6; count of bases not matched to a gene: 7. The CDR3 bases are TGCGCCAGCACCTCCGGGACAGGGGGCCCCGAGCAGTACTTC. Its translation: CASTSGTGGPEQYF.

The CDR3 nucleotides read TGTGCCAGCAGGGCCGGGACAGGGATCAATCAGCCCCAGCATTTT. Encoded protein: CASRAGTGINQPQHF. V usage is TRBV2 and J usage is TRBJ1-5; 9 bases are shared with TRBD1. The CDR3 has 15 amino acids. Losses at the gene ends were 6 bases for V and 3 bases for J; bases not matched to a gene: 6. Looked up from germline, CDR1 is SNHLY and CDR2 is FYNNEI. The whole variable domain, remainder taken from reference TRBV2 and TRBJ1-5, is EPEVTQTPSHQVTQMGQEVILRCVPISNHLYFYWYRQILGQKVEFLVSFYNNEISEKSEIFDDQFSVERPDGSNFTLKIRSTKLEDSAMYFCASRAGTGINQPQHFGDGTRLSIL.

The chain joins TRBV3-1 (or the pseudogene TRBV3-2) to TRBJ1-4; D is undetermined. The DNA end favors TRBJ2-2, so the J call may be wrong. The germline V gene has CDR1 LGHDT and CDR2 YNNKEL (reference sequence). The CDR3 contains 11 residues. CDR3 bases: TGTGCCAGCAGCCAAGCGGGGGAGCTGTTTTTT. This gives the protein CASSQAGELFF.

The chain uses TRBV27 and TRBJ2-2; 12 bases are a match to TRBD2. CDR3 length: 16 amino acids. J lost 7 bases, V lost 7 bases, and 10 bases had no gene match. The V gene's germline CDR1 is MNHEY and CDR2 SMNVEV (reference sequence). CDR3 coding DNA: TGTGCCAGCACCATCGGGACTAGCGGGTTAGACGGGGAGCTGTTTTTT. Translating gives CASTIGTSGLDGELFF.

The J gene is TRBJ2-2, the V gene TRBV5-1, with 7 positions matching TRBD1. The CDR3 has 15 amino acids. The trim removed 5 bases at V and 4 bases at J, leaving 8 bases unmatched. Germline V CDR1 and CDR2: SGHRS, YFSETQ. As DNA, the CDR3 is TGCGCCAGCAGATCGGGGACAGCGATCACCGGGGAGCTGTTTTTT. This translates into CASRSGTAITGELFF.

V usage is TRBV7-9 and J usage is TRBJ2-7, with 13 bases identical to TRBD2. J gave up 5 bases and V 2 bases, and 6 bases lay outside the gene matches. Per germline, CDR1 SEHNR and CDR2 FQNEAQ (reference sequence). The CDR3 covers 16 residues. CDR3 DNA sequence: TGTGCCAGCAGCTTACCTCGACTAGCGGGAGGTAACGAGCAGTACTTC. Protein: CASSLPRLAGGNEQYF.

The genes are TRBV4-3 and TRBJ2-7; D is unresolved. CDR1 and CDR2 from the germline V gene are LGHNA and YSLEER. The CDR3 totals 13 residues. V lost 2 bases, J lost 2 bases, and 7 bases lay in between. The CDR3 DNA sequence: TGCGCCAGCAGCCAATACACCACCTACGAGCAGTACTTC. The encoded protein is CASSQYTTYEQYF.

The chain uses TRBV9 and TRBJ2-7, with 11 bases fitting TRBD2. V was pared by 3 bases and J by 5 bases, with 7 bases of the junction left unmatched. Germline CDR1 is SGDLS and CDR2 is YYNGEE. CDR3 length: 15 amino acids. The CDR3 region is CASSEPLAGGDEQYF. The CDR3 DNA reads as TGTGCCAGCAGCGAGCCTCTAGCGGGAGGCGACGAGCAGTACTTC.